This T cell receptor beta chain was recovered during a study of neoadjuvant nivolumab and ipilimumab in lung cancer. The method was immunoSEQ multiplex PCR; TCRdb's version includes in-frame clones alone and lacks a portion of them. The data show 30,000 or so clones, 92% seen once. The study, taken as a whole, reports: Only two of four nivolumab-treated tumors gained richness and clonality by surgery. Higher pretherapy blood TCR richness went with higher resected-tumor richness.

CDR1 is MDHEN and CDR2 is SYDVKM in the germline V gene. This CDR3 has 16 residues. V lost 5 bases to trimming and J lost 4 bases, with 21 bases between them. Details on this clone: What it binds is unknown.

The TCR was taken from an adult with non-small cell lung cancer. This rearrangement joins TRBV28 to TRBJ2-7; D is perhaps TRBD1 (5 bases). Here the sequenced sample was peripheral blood, taken after neoadjuvant nivolumab, alone or with ipilimumab, at or shortly before surgery. In DNA form, the CDR3 reads TGTGCCAGCAGTCTCCCCGGCAGGGAACGAGCGTACGAGCAGTACTTC. Translating it yields CASSLPGRERAYEQYF.